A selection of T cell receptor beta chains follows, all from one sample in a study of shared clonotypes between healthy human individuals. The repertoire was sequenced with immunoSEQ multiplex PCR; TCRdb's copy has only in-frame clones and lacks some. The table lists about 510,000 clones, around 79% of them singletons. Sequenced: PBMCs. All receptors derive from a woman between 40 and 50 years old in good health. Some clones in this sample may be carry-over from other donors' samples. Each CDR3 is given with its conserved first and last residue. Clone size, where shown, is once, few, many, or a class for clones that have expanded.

CASAYSGRGLYEQYF	TRBV7-6	TRBJ2-7	15	NA
CASTPVGGETYEQYF	TRBV28	TRBJ2-7	15	once
CASSETPGESYEQYF	TRBV4-2	TRBJ2-7	15	NA
CASSLAVVGTGELFF	TRBV7-2	TRBJ2-2	15	NA
CASSEYLNTEAFF	TRBV25-1	TRBJ1-1	13	NA
CASSTGGQETQYF	TRBV5-1	TRBJ2-5	13	NA
CASSLGWESSYNEQFF	TRBV5-6	TRBJ2-1	16	NA
CASSQGPGTYNEQFF	TRBV4-3	TRBJ2-1	15	NA
CASSHPGQPAEKLFF	TRBV5-4	TRBJ1-4	15	NA
CASSFFQGYGYTF	TRBV7-9	TRBJ1-2	13	few
CSVGDAGELFF	TRBV29-1	TRBJ2-2	11	few
CASSPRDRLKGEQFF	TRBV18	TRBJ2-1	15	few
CASSGLGETQYF	TRBV6-5	TRBJ2-5	12	NA
CSVGGQGDEQYF	TRBV29-1	TRBJ2-7	12	NA
CASSRTSGRAQETQYF	TRBV4-1	TRBJ2-5	16	once
CASSPPGGDYGYTF	TRBV18	TRBJ1-2	14	NA
CASSQGQPSNYGYTF	TRBV7-9	TRBJ1-2	15	NA
CASSLVRGGGETQYF	TRBV5-6	TRBJ2-5	15	NA
CASSPLAGARYEQYF	TRBV7-6	TRBJ2-7	15	NA
CASSESDRHNTGELFF	TRBV25-1	TRBJ2-2	16	NA
CARHRTRIYEQYF	TRBV5-3	TRBJ2-7	13	NA
CASSASGPTYEQYF	TRBV2	TRBJ2-7	14	NA
CASSFLPGQGNEKLFF	TRBV28	TRBJ1-4	16	NA
CASSYGGVNQPQHF	TRBV5-1	TRBJ1-5	14	NA
CASSLEGGSGYNEQFF	TRBV7-6	TRBJ2-1	16	NA
CASSMGIAKTYEQYF	TRBV19	TRBJ2-7	15	NA
CASSLLAGDLNTEAFF	TRBV5-1	TRBJ1-1	16	NA
CASSPTGDSYNEQFF	TRBV5-4	TRBJ2-1	15	NA
CASSVTSGRQETQYF	TRBV5-1	TRBJ2-5	15	NA
CASSGRGNTIYF	TRBV6-1	TRBJ1-3	12	NA
CAWSAYAGEVREQFF	TRBV30	TRBJ2-1	15	NA
CASRESSDYEQYF	TRBV28	TRBJ2-7	13	NA
CASSIRQGSDTQYF	TRBV7-9	TRBJ2-3	14	NA
CAWSSGANYGYTF	TRBV30	TRBJ1-2	13	NA
CASSLSTYRGSGYTF	TRBV28	TRBJ1-2	15	many
CASSSRRGRTDTQYF	TRBV5-6	TRBJ2-3	15	NA
CASSLQPTGYNEQFF	TRBV5-1	TRBJ2-1	15	NA
CASSLRTGGEQYF	TRBV4-2	TRBJ2-7	13	NA
CASSITGGTARRGYTF	TRBV5-1	TRBJ1-2	16	NA
CASAVVGRTDTQYF	TRBV6-5	TRBJ2-3	14	once